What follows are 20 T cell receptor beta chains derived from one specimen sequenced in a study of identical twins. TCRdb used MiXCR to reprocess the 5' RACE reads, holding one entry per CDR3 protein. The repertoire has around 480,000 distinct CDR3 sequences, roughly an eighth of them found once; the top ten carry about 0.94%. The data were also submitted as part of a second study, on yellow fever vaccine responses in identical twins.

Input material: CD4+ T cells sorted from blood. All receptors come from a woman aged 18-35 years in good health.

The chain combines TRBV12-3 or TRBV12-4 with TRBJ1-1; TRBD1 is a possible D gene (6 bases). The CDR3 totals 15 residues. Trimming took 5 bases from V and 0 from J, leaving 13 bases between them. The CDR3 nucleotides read TGTGCCAGCAGTCAACTACAGGGACTGAACACTGAAGCTTTCTTT. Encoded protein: CASSQLQGLNTEAFF.

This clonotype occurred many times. The CDR3 sequence is CASSQDFGETQYF. The CDR3 DNA sequence: TGCGCCAGCAGCCAAGATTTCGGAGAGACCCAGTACTTC. This rearrangement joins TRBV4-3 to TRBJ2-5; D is unclear. The germline V gene has CDR1 LGHNA and CDR2 YSLEER. The CDR3 has 13 amino acids. V was trimmed by 0 bases and J by 4 bases, leaving 6 bases between them.

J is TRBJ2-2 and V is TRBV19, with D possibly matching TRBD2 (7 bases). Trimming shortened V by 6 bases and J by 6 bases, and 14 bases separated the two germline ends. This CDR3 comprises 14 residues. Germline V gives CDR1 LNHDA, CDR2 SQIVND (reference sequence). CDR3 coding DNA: TGTGCCAGTAGCTGGGGGGGGGCCTCCGGGGAGCTGTTTTTT. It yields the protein CASSWGGASGELFF.

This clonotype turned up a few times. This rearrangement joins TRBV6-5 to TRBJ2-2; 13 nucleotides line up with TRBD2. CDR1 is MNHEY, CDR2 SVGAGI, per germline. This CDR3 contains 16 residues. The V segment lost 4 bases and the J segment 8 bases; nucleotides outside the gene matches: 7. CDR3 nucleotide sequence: TGTGCCAGCAGTTTAAGACTAGCGGGAGGTGGTGGGGAGCTGTTTTTT. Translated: CASSLRLAGGGGELFF.

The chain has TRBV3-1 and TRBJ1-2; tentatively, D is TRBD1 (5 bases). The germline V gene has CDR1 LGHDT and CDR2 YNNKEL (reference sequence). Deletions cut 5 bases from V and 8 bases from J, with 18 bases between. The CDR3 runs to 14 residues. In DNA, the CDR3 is TGTGCCAGCAGCGTTTCAGGAAGGAGGGACGGCTACACCTTC. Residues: CASSVSGRRDGYTF. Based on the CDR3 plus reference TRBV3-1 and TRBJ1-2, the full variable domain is DTAVSQTPKYLVTQMGNDKSIKCEQNLGHDTMYWYKQDSKKFLKIMFSYNNKELIINETVPNRFSPKSPDKAHLNLHINSLELGDSAVYFCASSVSGRRDGYTFGSGTRLTVV.

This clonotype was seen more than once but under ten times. Here the CDR3 DNA reads TGTGCCAGCGGTTCGGTAGCGGGAGGGACGAACGGGGAGCTGTTTTTT. Amino acids: CASGSVAGGTNGELFF. The rearrangement links TRBV6-5 to TRBJ2-2; the match to TRBD2 covers 11 bases. The CDR3 loop spans 16 amino acids. Germline trimming cut 8 bases from V and 7 bases from J; bases unmatched to any gene: 12. The germline V gene encodes CDR1 MNHEY and CDR2 SVGAGI.

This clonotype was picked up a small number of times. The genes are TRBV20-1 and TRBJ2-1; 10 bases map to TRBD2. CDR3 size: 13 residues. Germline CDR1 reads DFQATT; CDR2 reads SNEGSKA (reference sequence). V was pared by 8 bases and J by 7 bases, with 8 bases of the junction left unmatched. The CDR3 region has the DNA TGCAGTTTTGATAGCGGGGGGAAGAATGAGCAGTTCTTC. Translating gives CSFDSGGKNEQFF.

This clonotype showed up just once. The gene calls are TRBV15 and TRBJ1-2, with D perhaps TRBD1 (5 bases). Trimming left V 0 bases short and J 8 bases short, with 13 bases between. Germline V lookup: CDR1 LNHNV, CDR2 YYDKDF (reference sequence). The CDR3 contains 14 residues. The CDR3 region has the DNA TGTGCCACCAGCAGAGAAAGGGGCTTGGGGGGCTACACCTTC. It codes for CATSRERGLGGYTF.

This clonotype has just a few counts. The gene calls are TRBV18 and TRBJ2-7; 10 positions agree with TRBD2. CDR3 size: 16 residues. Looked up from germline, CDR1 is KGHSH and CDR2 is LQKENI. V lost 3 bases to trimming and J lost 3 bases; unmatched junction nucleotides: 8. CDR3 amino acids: CASSPELAGGFYEQYF. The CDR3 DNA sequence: TGTGCCAGCTCACCCGAATTAGCGGGGGGATTCTACGAGCAGTACTTC.

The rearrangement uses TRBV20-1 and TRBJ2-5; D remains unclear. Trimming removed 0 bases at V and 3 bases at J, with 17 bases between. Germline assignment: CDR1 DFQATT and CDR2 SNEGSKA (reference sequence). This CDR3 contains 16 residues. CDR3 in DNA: TGCAGTGCTAGAGATAATGGGAATCCTCGGAAAGAGACCCAGTACTTC. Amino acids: CSARDNGNPRKETQYF.

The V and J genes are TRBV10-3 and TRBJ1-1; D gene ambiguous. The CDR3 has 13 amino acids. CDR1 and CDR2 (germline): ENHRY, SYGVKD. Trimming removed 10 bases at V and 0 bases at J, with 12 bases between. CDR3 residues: CASLQRMNTEAFF. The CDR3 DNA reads TGTGCCAGCCTACAGAGGATGAACACTGAAGCTTTCTTT.

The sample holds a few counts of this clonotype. Here the CDR3 DNA reads TGTGCCAGCAGTCAGGTGGGAGGGGAAGAGACCCAGTACTTC. Amino acid sequence: CASSQVGGEETQYF. The genes are TRBV6-1 and TRBJ2-5, with 7 nucleotides matching TRBD2. This CDR3 is 14 amino acids long. CDR1 is MNHNS, CDR2 SASEGT, per germline. With 5 bases clipped from V and 3 bases from J, the junction kept 6 bases outside the gene matches.

The CDR3 DNA is TGTGCCAGCAGTCGACAGGGGATCAAGAATGAGCAGTTCTTC. It yields the protein CASSRQGIKNEQFF. The V gene is TRBV6-2 or TRBV6-3, the J gene TRBJ2-1; 8 nucleotides match TRBD1. The CDR3 is made up of 14 amino acids. Unmatched junction bases numbered 7, after V lost 5 bases and J lost 7 bases. Germline V CDR1 and CDR2: MNHEY, SVGEGT.

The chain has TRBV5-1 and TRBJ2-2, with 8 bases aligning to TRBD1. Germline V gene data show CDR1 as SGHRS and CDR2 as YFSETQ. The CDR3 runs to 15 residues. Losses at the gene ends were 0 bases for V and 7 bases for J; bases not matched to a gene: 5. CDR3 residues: CASSLGQGFIGELFF. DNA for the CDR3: TGCGCCAGCAGCTTGGGACAGGGGTTCATCGGGGAGCTGTTTTTT.

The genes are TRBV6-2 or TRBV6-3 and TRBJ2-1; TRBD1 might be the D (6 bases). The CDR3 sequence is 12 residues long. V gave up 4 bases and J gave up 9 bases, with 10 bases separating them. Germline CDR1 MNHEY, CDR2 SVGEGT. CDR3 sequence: CASSSQGFEQFF. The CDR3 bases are TGTGCCAGCAGTTCTCAGGGGTTTGAGCAGTTCTTC.

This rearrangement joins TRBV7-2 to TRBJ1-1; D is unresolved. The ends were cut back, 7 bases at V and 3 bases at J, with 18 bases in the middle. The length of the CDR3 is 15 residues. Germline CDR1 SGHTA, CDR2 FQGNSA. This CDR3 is CASKVGPPRDTEAFF. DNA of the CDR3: TGTGCCAGCAAGGTCGGGCCCCCGAGGGACACTGAAGCTTTCTTT.

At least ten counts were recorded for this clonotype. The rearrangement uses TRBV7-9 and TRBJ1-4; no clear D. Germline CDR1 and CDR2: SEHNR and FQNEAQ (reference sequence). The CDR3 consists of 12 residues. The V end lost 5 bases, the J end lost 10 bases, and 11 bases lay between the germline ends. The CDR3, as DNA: TGTGCCAGCAGCCCGCCGGGAGGAAAACTGTTTTTT. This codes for CASSPPGGKLFF.

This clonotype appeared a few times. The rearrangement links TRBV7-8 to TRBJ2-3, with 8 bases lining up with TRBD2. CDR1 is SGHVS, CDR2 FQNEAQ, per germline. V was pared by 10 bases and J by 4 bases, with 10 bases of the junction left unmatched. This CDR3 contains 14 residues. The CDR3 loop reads CATLPSRGADTQYF. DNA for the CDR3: TGTGCCACCCTACCATCGCGGGGGGCAGATACGCAGTATTTT.

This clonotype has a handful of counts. CDR3 DNA: TGCAGTGCTTGGTGGGGGCAGGAGACTGAAGCTTTCTTT. This codes for CSAWWGQETEAFF. This sequence joins TRBV20-1 and TRBJ1-1, with D perhaps matching TRBD1 (6 bases). Germline CDR1 is DFQATT and CDR2 is SNEGSKA (reference sequence). V was cut by 5 bases and J by 5 bases, with 15 bases left in between. CDR3 size: 13 residues.

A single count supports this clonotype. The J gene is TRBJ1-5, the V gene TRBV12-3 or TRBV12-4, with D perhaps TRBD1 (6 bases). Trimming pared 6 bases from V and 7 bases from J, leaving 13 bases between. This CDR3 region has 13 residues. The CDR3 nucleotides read TGTGCCAGCAGAAAGGGGGAGGGCCAGCCCCAGCATTTT. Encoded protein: CASRKGEGQPQHF.